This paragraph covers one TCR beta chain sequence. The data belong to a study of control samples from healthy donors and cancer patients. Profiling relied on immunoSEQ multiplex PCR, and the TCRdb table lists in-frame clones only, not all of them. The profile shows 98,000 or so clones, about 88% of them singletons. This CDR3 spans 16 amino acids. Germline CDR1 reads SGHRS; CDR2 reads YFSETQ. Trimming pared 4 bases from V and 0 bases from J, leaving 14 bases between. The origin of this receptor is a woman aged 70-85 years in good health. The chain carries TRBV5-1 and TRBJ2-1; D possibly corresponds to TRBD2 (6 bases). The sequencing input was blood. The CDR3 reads CASSMVAASSYNEQFF. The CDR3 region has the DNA TGCGCCAGCAGCATGGTAGCGGCCTCCTCCTACAATGAGCAGTTCTTC.